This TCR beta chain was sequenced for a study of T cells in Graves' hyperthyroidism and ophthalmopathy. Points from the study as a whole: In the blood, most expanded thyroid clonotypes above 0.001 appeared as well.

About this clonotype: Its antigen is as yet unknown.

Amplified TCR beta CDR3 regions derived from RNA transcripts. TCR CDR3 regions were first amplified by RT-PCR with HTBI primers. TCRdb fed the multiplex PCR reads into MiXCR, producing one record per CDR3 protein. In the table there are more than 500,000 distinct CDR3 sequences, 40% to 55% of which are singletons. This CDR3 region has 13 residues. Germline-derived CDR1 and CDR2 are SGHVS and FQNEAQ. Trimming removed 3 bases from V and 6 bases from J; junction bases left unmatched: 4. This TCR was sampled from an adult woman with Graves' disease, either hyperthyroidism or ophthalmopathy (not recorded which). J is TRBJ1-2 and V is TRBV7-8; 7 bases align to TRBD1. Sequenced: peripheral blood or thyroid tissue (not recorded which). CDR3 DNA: TGTGCCAGCAGCTTGACAGGGAGTGATGGCTACACCTTC. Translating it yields CASSLTGSDGYTF.